This paragraph covers one T cell receptor beta chain sequence. The data belong to a study of blood T cell repertoires in COVID-19. Clones were sequenced by immunoSEQ multiplex PCR, and TCRdb holds only the in-frame ones, with some missing. The data show 25,000 to 30,000 clones, with around nine tenths seen just once and about 15% held by the top ten. There are 15 residues in the CDR3. CDR1 is SGHNT and CDR2 is YYREEE in the germline V gene (reference sequence). V lost 4 bases, J lost 3 bases, and 4 bases stayed unmatched. This receptor was identified in a human donor in a cohort sampled during active COVID-19. Input material: peripheral blood. The chain joins TRBV5-4 to TRBJ2-6; 7 bases match TRBD1. CDR3 nucleotide sequence: TGTGCCAGCAGCCAAGGGGGCCTTGGGGCCAACGTCCTGACTTTC. This sequence encodes CASSQGGLGANVLTF.